The T cell receptor (beta chain) under discussion was sequenced for a study of CD8+ T cells in alopecia areata (dated by TCRdb to the late 2010s). At the level of the whole study: To study T cell clonal expansion in alopecia areata, the researchers applied high-throughput TCRbeta sequencing to both the C3H/HeJ mouse model and human patients. In humans, TCRbeta sequencing was performed on scalp tissue and on sorted CD4+ and CD8+ peripheral blood T cells from healthy controls and from patients with patchy or totalis/universalis alopecia areata. Clonality in the scalp was compared among normal scalp (n=4), patchy alopecia areata scalp (n=8), and alopecia totalis/universalis scalp (n=8). RNA came from the PAXgene miRNA kit for fixed scalp, the miRNeasy kit for PBMCs, and the RNeasy kit for mouse skin. immunoSEQ multiplex PCR using 35 Vbeta forward primers and 13 Jbeta reverse primers was used to amplify TCRbeta CDR3 regions.

With regard to this clone: Its antigen is unknown. Base quality data are lacking; no much larger clone is found one base away.

Libraries were made using the immunoSEQ multiplex PCR assay. To provide template for TCR sequencing, every sample had RNA extracted and reverse transcribed into cDNA. First-strand cDNA was synthesized using SuperScript III with a 2:1 mix of oligo-dT and random hexamers. Amplification bias was assessed with a synthetic immune receptor repertoire, and residual bias was removed computationally. The source study handled its data this way. After raw reads were preprocessed to remove errors, the CDR3 was defined following IMGT conventions as running from the conserved cysteine to phenylalanine. Clonality was calculated as 1 minus Shannon entropy normalized by log2 of the number of productive unique TCRs. Whether scalp clones were CD4 or CD8 was inferred by matching scalp TCRbeta sequences against CD4 and CD8 repertoires sorted from blood. TCRdb retrieved this table from immuneACCESS and kept in-frame rearrangements only. Not all clones are present; in checked studies, unresolved V genes account for under half, and no reason is known for the remainder. V and J calls and clone size are given by that table; D and trimming were obtained from the DNA. Counted in this sample were 110,000 or so clones; approximately 60% of them appeared once. The ten biggest clones cover 2.5% to 3.5% of the sample.

PBMCs were isolated by density centrifugation and stained for CD3, CD4 and CD8, after which CD4+ and CD8+ T cells were sorted on a FACSAria. Scalp biopsies and blood samples were obtained from unaffected controls. After removal of 5 bases from V and 14 bases from J, the junction retains 6 bases not matched to a gene. The CDR3 sequence holds 11 residues, the cysteine and phenylalanine included. Solely the CDR3 DNA is kept, with 33 bases framed from the first base. CDR1 and CDR2 were assigned from the germline V gene (reference sequence) as GTSNPN and SVGIG. Beyond this particular receptor, the publication reports: Scalp TCR repertoire analysis is complicated because resident alphabeta T cells in normal human skin are also sequenced, whereas mouse skin is dominated by gammadelta T cells. TCR sequences shared between patients were less clear than in mice, possibly partly because of HLA diversity in the patient population. Higher clonality and more expanded CD8+ clones were observed in lesional scalp than in normal scalp, particularly in alopecia totalis/universalis, a finding suggestive of antigenic drive.

This chain is built from TRBV30 and TRBJ2-1; 10 of the junction bases match TRBD2. The sequence derives from a human donor in good health. Sequenced sample: CD4+ T cells sorted from blood. This receptor carries the CDR3 CAWETGTSEFF. The base sequence is TGTGCCTGGGAAACCGGGACTAGCGAGTTCTTC. Here the CDR3 is joined to the reference TRBV30 and TRBJ2-1 genes, and the full variable domain is: SQTIHQWPATLVQPVGSPLSLECTVEGTSNPNLYWYRQAAGRGLQLLFYSVGIGQISSEVPQNLSASRPQDRQFILSSKKLLLSDSGFYLCAWETGTSEFFGPGTRLTVL.